This TCR beta chain came from a study of blood T cell repertoires in COVID-19. The CDR3 totals 15 residues. V was pared by 8 bases and J by 6 bases, with 13 bases of the junction left unmatched. The germline gives CDR1 MRHNA, CDR2 SNTAGT. Categorization into cohorts depended on clinical history that participants reported. Repertoires were generated with immunoSEQ multiplex PCR, while TCRdb's copy carries only in-frame clones and drops some. The table shows about 280,000 clones, with around 87% occurring only once. The sequencing input was PBMCs or T cells enriched from blood (not recorded which). V usage is TRBV6-4 and J usage is TRBJ2-3; 8 bases fit TRBD2. The sequence was collected from a woman under 30 with acute COVID-19. This chain's CDR3 is CASGGIAGRYDTQYF. In nucleotides, the CDR3 is TGTGCCAGCGGAGGAATAGCGGGACGGTACGATACGCAGTATTTT.